What follows are 21 T cell receptor beta chains derived from one specimen sequenced in a study of spatial heterogeneity in lung cancer. The time point: sample taken at primary tumor resection. TCRdb fed the 5' RACE reads into MiXCR, producing one record per CDR3 protein. Seen here are about 38,000 distinct CDR3 sequences, approximately 5.2% observed once, and the top ten hold around 25%. This sample comprised PBMCs, obtained at surgery. These receptors all come from a female donor with early-stage non-small cell lung cancer.

Many counts were recorded for this clonotype. V gene TRBV20-1 combines with J gene TRBJ1-4, with a tentative D call TRBD1 (5 bases). V lost 0 bases, J lost 8 bases, and 13 bases lay in between. CDR3 length: 14 amino acids. Germline loops: CDR1 DFQATT, CDR2 SNEGSKA (reference sequence). CDR3 nucleotide sequence: TGCAGTGCTAGAGAAGCCCCGAGACAGGAAAAACTGTTTTTT. Protein: CSAREAPRQEKLFF.

In its sample, this clonotype was seen many times. The rearrangement links TRBV9 to TRBJ2-1; the match to TRBD2 covers 7 bases. This CDR3 is built from 16 residues. Germline trimming cut 0 bases from V and 7 bases from J; bases unmatched to any gene: 10. Germline lookup yields CDR1 SGDLS and CDR2 YYNGEE. CDR3 sequence: CASSVGASGARNEQFF. The DNA of the CDR3 is TGTGCCAGCAGCGTAGGAGCGAGCGGGGCGAGGAATGAGCAGTTCTTC.

The sample holds many counts of this clonotype. CDR3 coding DNA: TGTGCCAGCAGCCAAGGGAACCACAACGGAAACACCATATATTTT. This translates into CASSQGNHNGNTIYF. This chain joins TRBV3-1 and TRBJ1-3; D is ambiguous. Germline V gene data show CDR1 as LGHDT and CDR2 as YNNKEL (reference sequence). The CDR3 runs to 15 residues. Between the trimmed V and J ends, which lost 1 base and 4 bases, there was a span of 11 bases.

The V gene is TRBV18, the J gene TRBJ1-1; D is possibly TRBD1 (5 bases). V was trimmed by 1 base and J by 5 bases, leaving 11 bases between them. The CDR3 extends over 14 amino acids. Germline assignment: CDR1 KGHSH and CDR2 LQKENI. The CDR3 protein is CASSPQGMETEAFF. DNA for the CDR3: TGTGCCAGCTCACCACAGGGGATGGAGACTGAAGCTTTCTTT.

This clonotype was found many times. The chain recombines TRBV7-7 with TRBJ2-3; tentatively, D is TRBD2 (7 bases). Germline CDR1 reads SSHAT; CDR2 reads FNYEAQ (reference sequence). V lost 1 base, J lost 1 base, and 9 bases lay in between. This CDR3 is 15 amino acids long. CDR3 amino acids: CASSLGGGGTDTQYF. Here the CDR3 DNA reads TGTGCCAGCAGCTTAGGGGGGGGCGGCACAGATACGCAGTATTTT.

The sample holds many counts of this clonotype. The chain recombines TRBV15 with TRBJ2-7; TRBD2 might be the D (6 bases). Between the trimmed V and J ends, which lost 5 bases and 5 bases, there was a span of 19 bases. Germline V gene lookup returns CDR1 LNHNV and CDR2 YYDKDF (reference sequence). This CDR3 has 15 residues. CDR3 DNA sequence: TGTGCCACCAGCCGGGGACTCTCCCTCGCCCACGAGCAGTACTTC. This gives the protein CATSRGLSLAHEQYF.

J is TRBJ1-6 and V is TRBV7-8; D is possibly TRBD1 (5 bases). V was pared by 5 bases and J by 0 bases, with 17 bases between. CDR1 is SGHVS, CDR2 FQNEAQ, per germline. This CDR3 comprises 18 residues. For the CDR3, the DNA is TGTGCCAGCAGCGAATTGGGGCCGGGGTCCTCCTATAATTCACCCCTCCACTTT. As protein: CASSELGPGSSYNSPLHF.

This clonotype was picked up many times. The CDR3 sequence is CASSRTGGGLRRNQPQHF. In DNA, the CDR3 is TGTGCCAGCAGTCGGACAGGGGGCGGCTTACGGAGAAATCAGCCCCAGCATTTT. The chain carries TRBV6-2 or TRBV6-3 and TRBJ1-5; the match to TRBD1 covers 11 bases. The CDR3 spans 18 residues. V lost 5 bases, J lost 4 bases, and 13 bases stayed unmatched. The germline V gene has CDR1 MNHEY and CDR2 SVGEGT.

This clonotype was found many times. This chain connects TRBV5-4 to TRBJ2-3; TRBD2 might be the D (5 bases). Germline CDR1 is SGHNT and CDR2 is YYREEE (reference sequence). With 2 bases removed from V and 0 bases from J, the gap between germline ends came to 13 bases. CDR3 length: 16 amino acids. CDR3 nucleotides: TGTGCCAGCAGCTTCCGACTATCCCCTAGCACAGATACGCAGTATTTT. This translates into CASSFRLSPSTDTQYF.

This clonotype was seen at least ten times. This CDR3 is CASSLAKPNTEAFF. The CDR3 DNA reads TGTGCCAGCAGCTTAGCGAAGCCGAACACTGAAGCTTTCTTT. The gene calls are TRBV7-9 and TRBJ1-1; D gene ambiguous. CDR3 length: 14 residues. The V and J ends lost 0 bases and 1 base respectively, with 6 bases between them. CDR1 SEHNR and CDR2 FQNEAQ come from the germline V gene (reference sequence).

This sequence joins TRBV29-1 and TRBJ2-1, with no clear D. Trimming cost V 7 bases and J 5 bases, with 9 bases left between them. Germline lookup yields CDR1 SQVTM and CDR2 ANQGSEA. This CDR3 comprises 11 residues. The CDR3 is CSGSEDNEQFF. In nucleotides, the CDR3 is TGCAGCGGGAGCGAAGACAATGAGCAGTTCTTC.

This clonotype was observed a handful of times. The V and J genes are TRBV12-3 or TRBV12-4 and TRBJ2-1; the match to TRBD2 covers 8 bases. CDR3 length equals 13 residues. V was pared by 3 bases and J by 9 bases, with 4 bases of the junction left unmatched. The CDR3: CASSFGGGSEQFF. The CDR3 DNA reads as TGTGCCAGCAGTTTCGGGGGGGGAAGTGAGCAGTTCTTC.

In its sample, this clonotype was seen a few times. V and J are TRBV10-3 and TRBJ2-3; D gene unclear. V gave up 4 bases and J gave up 1 base, with 6 bases separating them. CDR1 is ENHRY, CDR2 SYGVKD, per germline. The CDR3 has 13 residues. The CDR3 nucleotides are TGTGCCATCAGTGCGGGCCGCACAGATACGCAGTATTTT. Translating gives CAISAGRTDTQYF.

This clonotype was counted ten times or more. The V and J genes are TRBV7-2 and TRBJ2-1; the D is unclear. Germline-derived CDR1 and CDR2 are SGHTA and FQGNSA. The length of the CDR3 is 16 residues. The germline V and J ends were trimmed by 3 bases and 0 bases, with 12 bases remaining between them. CDR3 amino acids: CASSFERLSSYNEQFF. The CDR3 DNA is TGTGCCAGCAGCTTCGAACGGCTGAGCTCCTACAATGAGCAGTTCTTC.

The rearrangement joins TRBV2 to TRBJ1-6, with D maybe TRBD1 (6 bases). CDR3 length equals 15 residues. V was clipped by 0 bases and J by 11 bases, with 14 bases between them. Germline loops: CDR1 SNHLY, CDR2 FYNNEI. CDR3 residues: CASSEASGVAAPLHF. The CDR3 DNA reads TGTGCCAGCAGTGAAGCTTCAGGGGTAGCGGCACCCCTCCACTTT.

The CDR3 DNA is TGTGCCAGCAGCCTAGCGGGGTTGAGCTCCTACGAGCAGTACTTC. Translating gives CASSLAGLSSYEQYF. V gene TRBV6-5 combines with J gene TRBJ2-7; 9 nucleotides agree with TRBD2. Trimming removed 6 bases from V and 0 bases from J; junction bases left unmatched: 6. The CDR3 is 15 amino acids. Germline V gene lookup returns CDR1 MNHEY and CDR2 SVGAGI.

This clonotype occurred many times. This rearrangement joins TRBV5-4 to TRBJ1-5; D gene ambiguous. Germline CDR1 and CDR2: SGHNT and YYREEE (reference sequence). With 4 bases removed from V and 2 bases from J, the gap between germline ends came to 10 bases. The CDR3 is 14 amino acids. The CDR3 DNA sequence: TGTGCCAGCAGCAAGGACCCAGGCAATCAGCCCCAGCATTTT. Encoded protein: CASSKDPGNQPQHF.

This clonotype was observed a few times. The chain carries TRBV30 and TRBJ1-3; D uncertain. The germline V and J ends were trimmed by 1 base and 4 bases, with 8 bases remaining between them. The CDR3 spans 13 residues. Germline V CDR1 and CDR2: GTSNPN, SVGIG (reference sequence). CDR3 sequence (DNA): TGTGCCTGGAGTGAAGCATGGGGAAACACCATATATTTT. Protein product: CAWSEAWGNTIYF.

The V and J genes are TRBV20-1 and TRBJ1-1, with 7 bases matching TRBD1. There are 15 residues in the CDR3. Germline V gene lookup returns CDR1 DFQATT and CDR2 SNEGSKA (reference sequence). V lost 5 bases, J lost 11 bases, and 20 bases stayed unmatched. CDR3 residues: CSAATNTKGAYGAFF. CDR3 nucleotides: TGCAGTGCTGCGACTAATACCAAGGGGGCTTACGGGGCTTTCTTT.

This clonotype was recorded many times. V is TRBV10-2 and J is TRBJ1-5; D is unclear. This CDR3 is 13 amino acids long. With 4 bases removed from V and 7 bases from J, the gap between germline ends came to 11 bases. Germline values: CDR1 WSHSY, CDR2 SAAADI. The CDR3 region has the DNA TGCGCCAGCAGTGTTTCGGTTGGACAGCCCCAGCATTTT. Residues: CASSVSVGQPQHF.

This clonotype was seen more than once but under ten times. J is TRBJ2-7 and V is TRBV4-1, with 9 bases aligning to TRBD2. Losses at the gene ends were 2 bases for V and 0 bases for J; bases not matched to a gene: 2. Germline CDR1 reads MGHRA; CDR2 reads YSYEKL. This CDR3 has 15 amino acids. Here the CDR3 reads CASSQLAGSSYEQYF. The CDR3 DNA is TGCGCCAGCAGCCAACTAGCGGGGAGCTCCTACGAGCAGTACTTC.